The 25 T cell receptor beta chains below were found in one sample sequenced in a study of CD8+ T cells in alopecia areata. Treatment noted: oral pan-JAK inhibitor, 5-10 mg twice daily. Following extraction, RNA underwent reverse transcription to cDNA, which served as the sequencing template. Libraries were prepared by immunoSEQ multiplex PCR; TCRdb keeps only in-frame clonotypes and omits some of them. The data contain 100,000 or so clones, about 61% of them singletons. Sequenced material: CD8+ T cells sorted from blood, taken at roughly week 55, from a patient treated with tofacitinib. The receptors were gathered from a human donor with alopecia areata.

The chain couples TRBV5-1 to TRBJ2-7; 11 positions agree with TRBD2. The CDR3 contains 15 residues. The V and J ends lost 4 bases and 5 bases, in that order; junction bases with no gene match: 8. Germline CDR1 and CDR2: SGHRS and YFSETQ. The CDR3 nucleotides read TGCGCCAGCAGCCTCAATAGCGGGGGGGCCCACGAGCAGTACTTC. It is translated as CASSLNSGGAHEQYF.

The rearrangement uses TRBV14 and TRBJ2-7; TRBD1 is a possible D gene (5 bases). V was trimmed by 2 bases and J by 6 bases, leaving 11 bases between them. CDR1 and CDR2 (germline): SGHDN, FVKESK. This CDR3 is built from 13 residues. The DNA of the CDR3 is TGTGCCAGCAGCCAATACAGGCGTTTCGAGCAGTACTTC. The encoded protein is CASSQYRRFEQYF. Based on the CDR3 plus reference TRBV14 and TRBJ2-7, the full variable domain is EAGVTQFPSHSVIEKGQTVTLRCDPISGHDNLYWYRRVMGKEIKFLLHFVKESKQDESGMPNNRFLAERTGGTYSTLKVQPAELEDSGVYFCASSQYRRFEQYFGPGTRLTVT.

The CDR3 loop reads CASSEEARRAAIYGYTF. CDR3 coding DNA: TGTGCCAGCAGTGAAGAGGCCCGTCGGGCGGCGATCTATGGCTACACCTTC. This chain connects TRBV2 to TRBJ1-2; the D is unclear. Trimming took off 1 base at V and 4 bases at J, with 19 bases between the two ends. CDR1 and CDR2 (germline): SNHLY, FYNNEI. The CDR3 sequence is 17 residues long.

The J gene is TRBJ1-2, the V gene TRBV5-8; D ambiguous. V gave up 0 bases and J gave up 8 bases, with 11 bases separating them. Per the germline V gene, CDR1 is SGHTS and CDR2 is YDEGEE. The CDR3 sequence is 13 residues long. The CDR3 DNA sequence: TGTGCCAGCAGCTTGGGGCCGGGAGACGGCTACACCTTC. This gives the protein CASSLGPGDGYTF.

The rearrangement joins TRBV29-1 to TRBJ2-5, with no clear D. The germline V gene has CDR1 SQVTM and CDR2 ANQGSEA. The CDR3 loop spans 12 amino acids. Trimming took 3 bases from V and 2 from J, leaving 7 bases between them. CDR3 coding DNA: TGCAGCGTTGATGACCCGCAAGAGACCCAGTACTTC. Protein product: CSVDDPQETQYF. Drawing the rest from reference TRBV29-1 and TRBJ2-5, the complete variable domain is SAVISQKPSRDICQRGTSLTIQCQVDSQVTMMFWYRQQPGQSLTLIATANQGSEATYESGFVIDKFPISRPNLTFSTLTVSNMSPEDSSIYLCSVDDPQETQYFGPGTRLLVL.

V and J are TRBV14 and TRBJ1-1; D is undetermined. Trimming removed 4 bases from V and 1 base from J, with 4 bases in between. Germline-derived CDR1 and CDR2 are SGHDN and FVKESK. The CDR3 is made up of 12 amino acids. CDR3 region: CASSLRNTEAFF. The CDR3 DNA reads TGTGCCAGCAGCCTCAGGAACACTGAAGCTTTCTTT.

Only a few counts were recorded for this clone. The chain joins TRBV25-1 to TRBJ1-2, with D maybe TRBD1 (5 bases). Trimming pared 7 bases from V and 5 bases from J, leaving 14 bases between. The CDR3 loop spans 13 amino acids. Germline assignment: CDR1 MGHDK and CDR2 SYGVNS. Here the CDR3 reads CASMGQAGYGYTF. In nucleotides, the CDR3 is TGTGCCAGCATGGGGCAGGCTGGGTATGGCTACACCTTC.

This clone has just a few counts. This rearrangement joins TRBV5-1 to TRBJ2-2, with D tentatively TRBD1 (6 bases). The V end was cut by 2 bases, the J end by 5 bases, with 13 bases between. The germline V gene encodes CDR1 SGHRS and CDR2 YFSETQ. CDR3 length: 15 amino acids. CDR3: CASSFRNQGTGELFF. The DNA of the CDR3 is TGCGCCAGCAGCTTCCGGAATCAGGGGACCGGGGAGCTGTTTTTT.

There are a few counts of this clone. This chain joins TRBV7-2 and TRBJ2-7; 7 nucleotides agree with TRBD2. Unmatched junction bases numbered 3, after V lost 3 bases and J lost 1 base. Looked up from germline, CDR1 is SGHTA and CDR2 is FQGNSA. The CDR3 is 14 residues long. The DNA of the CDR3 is TGTGCCAGCAGCTTCTGGGGGGGATCCTACGAGCAGTACTTC. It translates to CASSFWGGSYEQYF.

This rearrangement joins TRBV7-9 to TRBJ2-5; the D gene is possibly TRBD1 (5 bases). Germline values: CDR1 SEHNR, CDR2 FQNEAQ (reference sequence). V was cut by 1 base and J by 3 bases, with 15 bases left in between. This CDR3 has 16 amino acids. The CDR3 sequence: CASSLGQTLIEETQYF. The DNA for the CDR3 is TGTGCCAGCAGCTTAGGACAGACACTAATCGAAGAGACCCAGTACTTC.

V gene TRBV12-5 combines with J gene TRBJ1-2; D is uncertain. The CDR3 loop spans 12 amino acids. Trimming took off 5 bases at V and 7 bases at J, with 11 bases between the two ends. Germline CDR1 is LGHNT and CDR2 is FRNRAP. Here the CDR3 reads CASGPWYGGYTF. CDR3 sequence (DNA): TGTGCTAGTGGTCCATGGTACGGTGGCTACACCTTC.

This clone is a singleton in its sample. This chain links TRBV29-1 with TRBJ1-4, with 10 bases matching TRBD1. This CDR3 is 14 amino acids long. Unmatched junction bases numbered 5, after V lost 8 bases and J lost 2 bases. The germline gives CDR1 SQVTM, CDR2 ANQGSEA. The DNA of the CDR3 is TGCAGCTTCCGGGACAGGGGTACTAATGAAAAACTGTTTTTT. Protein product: CSFRDRGTNEKLFF.

CDR3 in amino acids: CASSFMTGANEETQYF. DNA for the CDR3: TGCGCCAGCAGCTTTATGACAGGGGCGAATGAAGAGACCCAGTACTTC. V is TRBV5-1 and J is TRBJ2-5; TRBD1 matches at 8 bases. CDR1 SGHRS and CDR2 YFSETQ come from the germline V gene. This CDR3 is built from 16 residues. Unmatched junction bases numbered 9, after V lost 2 bases and J lost 3 bases.

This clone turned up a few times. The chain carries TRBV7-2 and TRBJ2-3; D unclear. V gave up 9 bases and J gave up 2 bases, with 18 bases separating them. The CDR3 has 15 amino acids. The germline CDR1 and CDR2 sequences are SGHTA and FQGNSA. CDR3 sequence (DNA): TGTGCCAGTAGCATAATCGTGGTAGTCACAGATACGCAGTATTTT. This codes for CASSIIVVVTDTQYF. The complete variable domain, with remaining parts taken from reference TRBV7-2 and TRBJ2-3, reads GAGVSQSPSNKVTEKGKDVELRCDPISGHTALYWYRQSLGQGLEFLIYFQGNSAPDKSGLPSDRFSAERTGGSVSTLTIQRTQQEDSAVYLCASSIIVVVTDTQYFGPGTRLTVL.

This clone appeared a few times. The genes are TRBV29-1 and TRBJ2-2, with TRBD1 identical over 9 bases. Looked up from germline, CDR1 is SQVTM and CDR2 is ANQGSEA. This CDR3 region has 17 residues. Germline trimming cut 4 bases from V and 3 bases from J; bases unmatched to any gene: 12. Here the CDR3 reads CSVGGLRDRVYTGELFF. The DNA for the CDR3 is TGCAGCGTTGGGGGACTCCGGGACAGGGTTTACACCGGGGAGCTGTTTTTT.

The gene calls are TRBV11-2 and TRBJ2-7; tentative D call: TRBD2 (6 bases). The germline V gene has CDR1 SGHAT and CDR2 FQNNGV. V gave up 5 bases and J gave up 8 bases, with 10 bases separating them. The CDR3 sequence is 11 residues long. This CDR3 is CASSPGLQQYF. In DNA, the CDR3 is TGTGCCAGCAGCCCGGGACTTCAGCAGTACTTC.

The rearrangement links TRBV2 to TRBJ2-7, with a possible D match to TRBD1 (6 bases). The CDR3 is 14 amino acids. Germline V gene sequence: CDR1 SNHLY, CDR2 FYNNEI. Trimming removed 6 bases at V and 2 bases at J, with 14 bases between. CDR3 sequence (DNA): TGTGCCAGCAGCCACCTACGACAGGCCTACGAGCAGTACTTC. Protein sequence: CASSHLRQAYEQYF.

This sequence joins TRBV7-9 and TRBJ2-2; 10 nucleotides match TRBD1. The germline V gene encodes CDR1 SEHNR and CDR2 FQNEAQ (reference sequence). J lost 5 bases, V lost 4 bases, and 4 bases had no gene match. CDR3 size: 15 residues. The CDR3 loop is CASSSRTGGTGELFF. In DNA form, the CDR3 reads TGTGCCAGCAGCTCCAGGACAGGGGGGACCGGGGAGCTGTTTTTT.

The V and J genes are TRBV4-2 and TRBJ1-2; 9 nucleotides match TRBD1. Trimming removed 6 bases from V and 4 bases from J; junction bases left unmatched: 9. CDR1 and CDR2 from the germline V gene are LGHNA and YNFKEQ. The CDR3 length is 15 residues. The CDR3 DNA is TGTGCCAGCAGTGCTACAGGGGGCGGAAGCTATGGCTACACCTTC. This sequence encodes CASSATGGGSYGYTF.

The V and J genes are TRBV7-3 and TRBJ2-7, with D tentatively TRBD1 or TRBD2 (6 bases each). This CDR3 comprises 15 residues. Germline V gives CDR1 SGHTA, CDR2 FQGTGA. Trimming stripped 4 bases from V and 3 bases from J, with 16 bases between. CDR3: CASSSSGGSFYEQYF. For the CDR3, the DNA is TGTGCCAGCAGCTCCTCCGGGGGCTCCTTCTACGAGCAGTACTTC.

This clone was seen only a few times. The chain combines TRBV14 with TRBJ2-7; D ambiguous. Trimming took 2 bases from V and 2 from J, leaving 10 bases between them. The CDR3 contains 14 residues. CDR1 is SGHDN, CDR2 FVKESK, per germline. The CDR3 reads CASSQRVTPYEQYF. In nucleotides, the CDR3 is TGTGCCAGCAGCCAACGGGTTACACCCTACGAGCAGTACTTC.

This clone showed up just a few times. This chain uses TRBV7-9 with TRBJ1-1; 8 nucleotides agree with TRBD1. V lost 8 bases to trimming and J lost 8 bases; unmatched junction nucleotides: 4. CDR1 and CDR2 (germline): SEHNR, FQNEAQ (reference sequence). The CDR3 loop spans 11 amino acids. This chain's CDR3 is CASPGGTEAFF. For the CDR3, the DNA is TGTGCCAGCCCAGGGGGCACAGAAGCTTTCTTT.

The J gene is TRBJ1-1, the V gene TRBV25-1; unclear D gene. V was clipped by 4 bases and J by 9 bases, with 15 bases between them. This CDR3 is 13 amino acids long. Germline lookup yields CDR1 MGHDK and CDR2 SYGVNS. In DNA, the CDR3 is TGTGCCAGCAGTGGCGGACCTTTCAGCCAAGCTTTCTTT. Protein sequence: CASSGGPFSQAFF.

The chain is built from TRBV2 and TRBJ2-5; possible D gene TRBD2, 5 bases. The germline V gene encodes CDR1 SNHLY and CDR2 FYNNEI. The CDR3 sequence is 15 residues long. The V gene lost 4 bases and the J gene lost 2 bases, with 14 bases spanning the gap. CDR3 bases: TGTGCCAGCAGTGTGTTTCTAGCTATACAAGAGACCCAGTACTTC. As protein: CASSVFLAIQETQYF. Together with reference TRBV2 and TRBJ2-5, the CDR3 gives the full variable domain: EPEVTQTPSHQVTQMGQEVILRCVPISNHLYFYWYRQILGQKVEFLVSFYNNEISEKSEIFDDQFSVERPDGSNFTLKIRSTKLEDSAMYFCASSVFLAIQETQYFGPGTRLLVL.

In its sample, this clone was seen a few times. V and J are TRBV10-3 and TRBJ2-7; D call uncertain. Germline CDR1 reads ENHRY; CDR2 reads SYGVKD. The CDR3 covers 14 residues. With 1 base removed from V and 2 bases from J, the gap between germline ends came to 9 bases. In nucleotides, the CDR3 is TGTGCCATCAGTGAGTTCCCGGTCACCTACGAGCAGTACTTC. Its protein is CAISEFPVTYEQYF.